The 28 T cell receptor beta chains given below trace back to one sample, sequenced in a study of cytomegalovirus exposure and HLA in healthy donors. The PCR was carried out with 60 Vbeta primers and 13 Jbeta primers. Clones were read by immunoSEQ multiplex PCR, and TCRdb kept only the in-frame ones, dropping some. The table lists under 200,000 clones, approximately 84% of them singletons, with approximately 6.8% in the top ten. Sequencing was carried out using PBMCs. The receptor set was obtained from a woman aged 35 to 49 in good health and CMV-seropositive.

This rearrangement joins TRBV2 to TRBJ2-5, with D uncertain. V was shortened by 2 bases and J by 5 bases, with 6 bases between the two germline ends. The germline V gene encodes CDR1 SNHLY and CDR2 FYNNEI. CDR3 length: 12 residues. CDR3 sequence: CASSESPETQYF. As DNA, the CDR3 is TGTGCCAGCAGTGAATCCCCGGAGACCCAGTACTTC. Complete variable domain (other parts from reference TRBV2 and TRBJ2-5): EPEVTQTPSHQVTQMGQEVILRCVPISNHLYFYWYRQILGQKVEFLVSFYNNEISEKSEIFDDQFSVERPDGSNFTLKIRSTKLEDSAMYFCASSESPETQYFGPGTRLLVL.

The J gene is TRBJ2-4, the V gene TRBV30; D perhaps matches TRBD2 (7 bases). The germline V gene has CDR1 GTSNPN and CDR2 SVGIG (reference sequence). CDR3 length: 16 residues. V shed 1 base and J shed 0 bases, with 13 bases lying between them. This CDR3 reads CAWSGRGALAKNIQYF. CDR3 in DNA: TGTGCCTGGAGTGGCCGGGGGGCTCTAGCCAAAAACATTCAGTACTTC.

The CDR3 loop is CASTTGYEQYF. The CDR3, as DNA: TGCGCCAGCACAACAGGGTACGAGCAGTACTTC. This rearrangement joins TRBV10-2 to TRBJ2-7; D may be TRBD1 (6 bases). The CDR3 runs 11 residues. Germline V gene sequence: CDR1 WSHSY, CDR2 SAAADI. Deletions cut 7 bases from V and 4 bases from J, with 8 bases between.

In this sample, this clone turned up once. This rearrangement joins TRBV5-1 to TRBJ1-1; maybe TRBD1 (6 bases). Germline V gene sequence: CDR1 SGHRS, CDR2 YFSETQ. The CDR3 contains 14 residues. The germline V and J ends were trimmed by 4 bases and 5 bases, with 15 bases remaining between them. The CDR3 is CASSTTGRGTEAFF. In DNA, the CDR3 is TGCGCCAGCAGCACAACAGGGCGTGGGACTGAAGCTTTCTTT. The whole variable domain, remainder taken from reference TRBV5-1 and TRBJ1-1, is KAGVTQTPRYLIKTRGQQVTLSCSPISGHRSVSWYQQTPGQGLQFLFEYFSETQRNKGNFPGRFSGRQFSNSRSEMNVSTLELGDSALYLCASSTTGRGTEAFFGQGTRLTVV.

The V call is TRBV6-5, the J call TRBJ1-1, with D perhaps TRBD1 (5 bases). Per germline, CDR1 MNHEY and CDR2 SVGAGI. The CDR3 length is 15 residues. V lost 8 bases and J lost 3, with 19 bases in between. The CDR3 DNA sequence: TGTGCCAGCGCCAAGGGGAGGGGATGGTACACTGAAGCTTTCTTT. This codes for CASAKGRGWYTEAFF.

The genes are TRBV27 and TRBJ2-3; 12 bases match TRBD2. V shed 5 bases, J shed 2 bases, and the junction held 5 bases outside the gene matches. Per the germline V gene, CDR1 is MNHEY and CDR2 is SMNVEV (reference sequence). This CDR3 is 16 amino acids long. For the CDR3, the DNA is TGTGCCAGCAGTGCTAGCGGGGGGGGATACACAGATACGCAGTATTTT. It translates to CASSASGGGYTDTQYF.

The chain carries TRBV15 and TRBJ2-7; TRBD2 aligns across 7 bases. The CDR3 contains 15 residues. With 0 bases clipped from V and 3 bases from J, the junction kept 5 bases outside the gene matches. CDR1 is LNHNV, CDR2 YYDKDF, per germline (reference sequence). CDR3 region: CATSRDVGGSYEQYF. The CDR3 bases are TGTGCCACCAGCAGAGATGTGGGAGGGAGCTACGAGCAGTACTTC.

The chain couples TRBV25-1 to TRBJ1-1; tentative D call: TRBD1 (5 bases). The length of the CDR3 is 14 residues. V lost 3 bases and J lost 4, with 12 bases in between. Germline lookup yields CDR1 MGHDK and CDR2 SYGVNS. CDR3 residues: CASSDSGWGTEAFF. The CDR3 coding sequence is TGTGCCAGCAGTGATTCAGGGTGGGGCACTGAAGCTTTCTTT.

A word on this clone: In the same sample, other DNA sequences code for this CDR3. This sequence joins TRBV6-5 and TRBJ1-1; D gene ambiguous. Germline lookup yields CDR1 MNHEY and CDR2 SVGAGI. Trimming took 6 bases from V and 0 from J, leaving 5 bases between them. CDR3 length: 12 residues. CDR3 region: CASRRMNTEAFF. The DNA of the CDR3 is TGTGCCAGCAGGCGGATGAACACTGAAGCTTTCTTT.

The V gene is TRBV6-1, the J gene TRBJ1-1; D is unclear. The CDR3 totals 10 residues. V was shortened by 7 bases and J by 7 bases, with 7 bases between the two germline ends. Germline CDR1 MNHNS, CDR2 SASEGT. CDR3 sequence (DNA): TGTGCCAGCAAAGGGAGTGAAGCTTTCTTT. Its translation: CASKGSEAFF.

The genes are TRBV28 and TRBJ1-1, with D possibly TRBD1 on 5 matching bases. Trimming took 7 bases from V and 0 from J, leaving 15 bases between them. The CDR3 spans 15 residues. Germline V gene sequence: CDR1 MDHEN, CDR2 SYDVKM. CDR3 nucleotides: TGTGCCAGCACCTACTCGGGGGTAGTGAACACTGAAGCTTTCTTT. It specifies CASTYSGVVNTEAFF.

Only one count was recorded for this clone. CDR3 region: CSARTQETQYF. CDR3 DNA sequence: TGCAGTGCTAGGACTCAAGAGACCCAGTACTTC. The gene calls are TRBV20-1 and TRBJ2-5; D is undetermined. Germline V gives CDR1 DFQATT, CDR2 SNEGSKA (reference sequence). V lost 3 bases and J 2 bases, leaving 4 bases between the germline ends. The CDR3 has 11 residues.

This clone has just a few counts. This sequence joins TRBV4-3 and TRBJ1-2; D remains ambiguous. This CDR3 spans 13 amino acids. Germline loops: CDR1 LGHNA, CDR2 YSLEER. The V end was cut by 1 base, the J end by 7 bases, with 10 bases between. CDR3 loop: CASSQAGSGGYTF. CDR3 DNA: TGCGCCAGCAGCCAAGCCGGGTCGGGTGGCTACACCTTC.

This clone has more than one count but fewer than ten. The chain combines TRBV7-2 with TRBJ1-1; D is perhaps TRBD1 (5 bases). CDR1 and CDR2 from the germline V gene are SGHTA and FQGNSA. The length of the CDR3 is 13 residues. V lost 2 bases to trimming and J lost 1 base, with 5 bases between them. CDR3 in DNA: TGTGCCAGCAGCTTACAGGGGAACACTGAAGCTTTCTTT. This translates into CASSLQGNTEAFF. The full variable domain, completed using reference TRBV7-2 and TRBJ1-1, is GAGVSQSPSNKVTEKGKDVELRCDPISGHTALYWYRQSLGQGLEFLIYFQGNSAPDKSGLPSDRFSAERTGGSVSTLTIQRTQQEDSAVYLCASSLQGNTEAFFGQGTRLTVV.

About this clone itself: The germline gene is not matched at one end of the junction; a read error may be the cause. The chain carries TRBV7-3 and TRBJ2-6; possibly TRBD1 for D (5 bases). The length of the CDR3 is 14 residues. Germline V gene lookup returns CDR1 SGHTA and CDR2 FQGTGA. The CDR3 region has the DNA TGTGCCAGCAGCTTAAGCTCTGGGGCCAACGGCCTGACTTTC. Its protein is CASSLSSGANGLTF.

The chain recombines TRBV13 with TRBJ2-5; D is unresolved. Germline-derived CDR1 and CDR2 are PRHDT and FYEKMQ (reference sequence). Trimming took 1 base from V and 5 from J, leaving 11 bases between them. The CDR3 runs to 14 residues. The DNA for the CDR3 is TGTGCCAGCAGCTTAGTGTCCGGGTTGGAGACCCAGTACTTC. It specifies CASSLVSGLETQYF.

Only one count was recorded for this clone. The V call is TRBV7-2, the J call TRBJ2-7, with TRBD1 matching 8 bases. The CDR3 is 15 amino acids. Trimming took 0 bases from V and 4 from J; bases not matched to a gene: 5. Germline loops: CDR1 SGHTA, CDR2 FQGNSA. The CDR3, as DNA: TGTGCCAGCAGCTTAGCCGGGACAGGAATGTACGAGCAGTACTTC. It yields the protein CASSLAGTGMYEQYF.

The chain is built from TRBV30 and TRBJ2-4; TRBD2 matches at 9 bases. Germline CDR1 reads GTSNPN; CDR2 reads SVGIG (reference sequence). V shed 0 bases and J 2 bases; nucleotides not matched to a gene: 5. CDR3 length equals 16 residues. The CDR3 reads CAWSVSTSGTKNIQYF. CDR3 coding DNA: TGTGCCTGGAGTGTATCGACTAGCGGTACCAAAAACATTCAGTACTTC.

V is TRBV15 and J is TRBJ1-4; no definite D call. There are 12 residues in the CDR3. CDR1 and CDR2 (germline): LNHNV, YYDKDF (reference sequence). Trimming removed 0 bases at V and 8 bases at J, with 4 bases between. DNA of the CDR3: TGTGCCACCAGCAGAGATCGGGAAAAACTGTTTTTT. Its translation is CATSRDREKLFF.

The CDR3 coding sequence is TGTGCCAGCAGCTTATTGGGTACTAGCGGGGGCGCACGGGAGACCCAGTACTTC. This encodes CASSLLGTSGGARETQYF. The chain combines TRBV7-9 with TRBJ2-5, with 11 positions matching TRBD2. The CDR3 has 18 residues. V was pared by 2 bases and J by 5 bases, with 13 bases of the junction left unmatched. Germline V gene lookup returns CDR1 SEHNR and CDR2 FQNEAQ (reference sequence).

The chain carries TRBV29-1 and TRBJ1-1; the D gene is possibly TRBD1 (6 bases). CDR3 length equals 13 residues. Deletions cut 1 base from V and 2 bases from J, with 8 bases between. Germline assignment: CDR1 SQVTM and CDR2 ANQGSEA. The CDR3 DNA sequence: TGCAGCGTTGAAGGGGGGCTAAACACTGAAGCTTTCTTT. Amino acid sequence: CSVEGGLNTEAFF.

The V and J genes are TRBV5-1 and TRBJ2-7; possible D gene TRBD2, 5 bases. This CDR3 region has 14 residues. V lost 2 bases, J lost 4 bases, and 13 bases lay in between. CDR1 and CDR2 from the germline V gene are SGHRS and YFSETQ. CDR3 sequence: CASSFFSGEYEQYF. CDR3 in DNA: TGCGCCAGCAGCTTCTTCTCCGGGGAATACGAGCAGTACTTC.

This chain joins TRBV12-2 and TRBJ1-2; TRBD1 is taken as the D call from the table, unchecked against the DNA. TRBV12-2 is annotated as a pseudogene. The CDR3 runs to 14 residues. The CDR3 protein is CASRLLGQNYGYTF. CDR3 in DNA: TGTGCAAGTCGCTTATTGGGACAGAACTATGGCTACACCTTC.

CDR3 sequence (DNA): TGTGCCTGGAGGCGGACAGGGGGCGCGGAGACCCAGTACTTC. It encodes CAWRRTGGAETQYF. The chain couples TRBV30 to TRBJ2-5; 11 positions match TRBD1. The germline CDR1 and CDR2 sequences are GTSNPN and SVGIG (reference sequence). Trimming cost V 3 bases and J 5 bases; bases outside gene matches: 5. The CDR3 spans 14 residues.

The CDR3 reads CASPGQKNTEAFF. CDR3 DNA sequence: TGTGCCTCCCCTGGTCAGAAGAACACTGAAGCTTTCTTT. V and J are TRBV30 and TRBJ1-1; D gene unclear. Trimming removed 7 bases at V and 1 base at J, with 13 bases between. The CDR3 sequence is 13 residues long. Germline loops: CDR1 GTSNPN, CDR2 SVGIG (reference sequence).

The chain is built from TRBV7-2 and TRBJ2-2; the D gene is possibly TRBD1 (7 bases). Germline CDR1 SGHTA, CDR2 FQGNSA. The CDR3 totals 15 residues. The V and J ends lost 3 bases and 5 bases respectively, with 13 bases between them. CDR3 in amino acids: CASSLRQGGTGELFF. DNA for the CDR3: TGTGCCAGCAGCTTGAGACAGGGAGGTACCGGGGAGCTGTTTTTT.

CDR3 sequence reads: CASSLQGSAEAFF. In nucleotides, the CDR3 is TGCGCCAGCAGCTTGCAGGGGTCCGCTGAAGCTTTCTTT. The chain has TRBV5-1 and TRBJ1-1; D may be TRBD1 (6 bases). The CDR3 runs to 13 residues. V was cut by 1 base and J by 6 bases, with 10 bases left in between. Germline lookup yields CDR1 SGHRS and CDR2 YFSETQ.

This chain connects TRBV6-1 to TRBJ2-7; 7 bases are a match to TRBD1. This CDR3 has 12 residues. Germline CDR1 is MNHNS and CDR2 is SASEGT. Germline trimming cut 10 bases from V and 0 bases from J; bases unmatched to any gene: 3. The CDR3 loop is CATGQSSYEQYF. Here the CDR3 DNA reads TGTGCCACGGGACAGAGCTCCTACGAGCAGTACTTC.